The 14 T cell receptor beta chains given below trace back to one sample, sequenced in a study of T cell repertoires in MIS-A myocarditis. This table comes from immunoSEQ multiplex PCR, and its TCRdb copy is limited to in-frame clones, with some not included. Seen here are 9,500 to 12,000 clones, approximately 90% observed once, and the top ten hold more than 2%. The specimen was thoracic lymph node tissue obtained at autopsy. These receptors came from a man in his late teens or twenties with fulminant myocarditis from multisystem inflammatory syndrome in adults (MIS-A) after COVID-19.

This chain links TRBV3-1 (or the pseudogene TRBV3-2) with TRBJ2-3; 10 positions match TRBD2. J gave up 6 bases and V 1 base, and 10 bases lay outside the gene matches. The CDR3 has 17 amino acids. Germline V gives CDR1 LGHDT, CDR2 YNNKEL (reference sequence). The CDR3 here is CASSQALEREGSDTQYF. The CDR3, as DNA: TGTGCCAGCAGCCAAGCTTTGGAGCGGGAGGGATCCGATACGCAGTATTTT.

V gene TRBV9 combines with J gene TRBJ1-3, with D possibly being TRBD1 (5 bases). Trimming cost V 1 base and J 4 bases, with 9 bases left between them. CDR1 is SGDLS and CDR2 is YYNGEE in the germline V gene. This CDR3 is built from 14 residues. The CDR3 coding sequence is TGTGCCAGCAGCGTACAGGGCGACGGAAACACCATATATTTT. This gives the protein CASSVQGDGNTIYF. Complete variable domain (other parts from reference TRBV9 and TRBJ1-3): DSGVTQTPKHLITATGQRVTLRCSPRSGDLSVYWYQQSLDQGLQFLIQYYNGEERAKGNILERFSAQQFPDLHSELNLSSLELGDSALYFCASSVQGDGNTIYFGEGSWLTVV.

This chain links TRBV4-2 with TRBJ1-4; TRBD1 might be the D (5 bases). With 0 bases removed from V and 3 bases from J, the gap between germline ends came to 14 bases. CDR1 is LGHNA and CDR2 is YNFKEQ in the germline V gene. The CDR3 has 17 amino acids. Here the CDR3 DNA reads TGTGCCAGCAGCCAAGACTTACACGGGACGGCTAATGAAAAACTGTTTTTT. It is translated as CASSQDLHGTANEKLFF.

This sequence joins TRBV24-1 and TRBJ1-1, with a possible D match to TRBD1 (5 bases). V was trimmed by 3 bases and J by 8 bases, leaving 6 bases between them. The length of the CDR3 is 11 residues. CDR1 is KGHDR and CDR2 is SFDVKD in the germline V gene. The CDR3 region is CATSDGTEAFF. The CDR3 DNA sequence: TGTGCCACCAGTGATGGGACGGAAGCTTTCTTT.

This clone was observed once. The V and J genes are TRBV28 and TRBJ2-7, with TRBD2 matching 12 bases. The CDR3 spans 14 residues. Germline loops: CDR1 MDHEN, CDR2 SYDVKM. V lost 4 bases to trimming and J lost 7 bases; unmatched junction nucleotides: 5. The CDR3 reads CASSSSGRAGEQYF. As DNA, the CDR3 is TGTGCCAGCAGTTCTAGCGGGAGGGCCGGAGAGCAGTACTTC.

In DNA, the CDR3 is TGTGCCAGCAGTTACTCGGGGGCAGAGGGGGAGCTGTTTTTT. This gives the protein CASSYSGAEGELFF. The gene calls are TRBV6-5 and TRBJ2-2, with a tentative D call TRBD1 (6 bases). The V end lost 0 bases, the J end lost 8 bases, and 10 bases lay between the germline ends. Germline CDR1 reads MNHEY; CDR2 reads SVGAGI. The CDR3 is made up of 14 amino acids.

The DNA of the CDR3 is TGTGCCAGCAGTATGGCAGCCGGGACAGCCAACTATGGCTACACCTTC. As protein: CASSMAAGTANYGYTF. V usage is TRBV28 and J usage is TRBJ1-2; 7 positions match TRBD1. The CDR3 loop spans 16 amino acids. The germline V gene has CDR1 MDHEN and CDR2 SYDVKM. The V and J ends lost 5 bases and 2 bases, in that order; junction bases with no gene match: 11.

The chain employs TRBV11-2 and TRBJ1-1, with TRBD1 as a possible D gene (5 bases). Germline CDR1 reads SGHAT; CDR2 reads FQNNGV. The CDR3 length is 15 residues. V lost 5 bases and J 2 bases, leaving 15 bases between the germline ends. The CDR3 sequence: CASSPVIGANTEAFF. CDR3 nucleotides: TGTGCCAGCAGCCCCGTTATCGGGGCTAACACTGAAGCTTTCTTT.

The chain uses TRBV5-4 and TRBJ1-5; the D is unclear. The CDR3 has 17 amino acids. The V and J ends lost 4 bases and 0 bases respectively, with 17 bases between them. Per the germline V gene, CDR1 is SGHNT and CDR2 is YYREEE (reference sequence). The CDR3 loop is CASSPTDDDNSNQPQHF. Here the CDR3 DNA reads TGTGCCAGCAGCCCAACGGATGACGACAATAGCAATCAGCCCCAGCATTTT.

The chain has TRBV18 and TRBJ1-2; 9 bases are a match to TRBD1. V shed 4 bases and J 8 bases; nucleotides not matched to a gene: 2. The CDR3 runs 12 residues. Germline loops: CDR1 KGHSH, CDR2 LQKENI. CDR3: CASSQGQGGYTF. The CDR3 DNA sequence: TGTGCCAGCTCACAAGGACAGGGGGGCTACACCTTC.

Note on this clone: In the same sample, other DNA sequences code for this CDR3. As DNA, the CDR3 is TGTGCCAGCAGTTTGACGCCTCCACTAAACACTGAAGCTTTCTTT. It yields the protein CASSLTPPLNTEAFF. V gene TRBV28 combines with J gene TRBJ1-1; D ambiguous. Looked up from germline, CDR1 is MDHEN and CDR2 is SYDVKM. V lost 3 bases and J 2 bases, leaving 13 bases between the germline ends. The CDR3 loop spans 15 amino acids.

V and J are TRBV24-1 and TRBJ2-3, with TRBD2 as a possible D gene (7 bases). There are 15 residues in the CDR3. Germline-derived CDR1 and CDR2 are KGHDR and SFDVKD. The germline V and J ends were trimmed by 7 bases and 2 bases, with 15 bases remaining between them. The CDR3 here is CATRHGGAPTDTQYF. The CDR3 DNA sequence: TGTGCCACCAGACATGGGGGGGCCCCCACAGATACGCAGTATTTT.

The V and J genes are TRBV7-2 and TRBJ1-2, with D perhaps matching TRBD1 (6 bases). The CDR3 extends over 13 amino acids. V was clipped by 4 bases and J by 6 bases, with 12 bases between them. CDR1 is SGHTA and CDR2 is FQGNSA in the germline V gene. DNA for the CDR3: TGTGCCAGCAGCTCCACAGGGTTCGATGGCTACACCTTC. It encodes CASSSTGFDGYTF. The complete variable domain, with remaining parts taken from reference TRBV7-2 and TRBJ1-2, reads GAGVSQSPSNKVTEKGKDVELRCDPISGHTALYWYRQSLGQGLEFLIYFQGNSAPDKSGLPSDRFSAERTGGSVSTLTIQRTQQEDSAVYLCASSSTGFDGYTFGSGTRLTVV.

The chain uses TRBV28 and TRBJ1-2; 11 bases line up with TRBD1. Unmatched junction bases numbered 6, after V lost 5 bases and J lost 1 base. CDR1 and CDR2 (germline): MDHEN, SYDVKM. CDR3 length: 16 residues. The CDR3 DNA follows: TGTGCCAGCAGTGGCTGGACAGGGGGCCTTAACTATGGCTACACCTTC. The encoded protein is CASSGWTGGLNYGYTF.